The 2 T cell receptor beta chains presented below share a single source sample, sequenced in a study of prognosis after radiotherapy for stage I lung cancer. Using two-round multiplex PCR, the authors amplified TCR beta CDR3 from genomic DNA. The authors ran first-round PCR with primers specific to each TRBV and TRBJ gene. TCRdb re-analysed the multiplex PCR reads in MiXCR, keeping a single row per CDR3 protein. The repertoire holds about 24,000 distinct CDR3 sequences, with more than 35% as singletons. This specimen was PBMCs, taken before or after stereotactic body radiation therapy (not recorded which). The receptors were gathered from a donor over 45 with non-small cell lung cancer.

Of note for this clonotype: One base separates it from a far larger clone, so it is likely a read error. This rearrangement joins TRBV2 to TRBJ2-3, with 8 bases lining up with TRBD1. Trimming took 6 bases from V and 6 from J; bases not matched to a gene: 11. There are 15 residues in the CDR3. From germline, CDR1 is SNHLY and CDR2 FYNNEI. This chain's CDR3 is CASSRSQGAPDTQYF. The CDR3 DNA follows: TGTGCCAGCAGCCGGAGTCAGGGGGCCCCCGATACGCAGTATTTT.

The J gene is TRBJ2-2, the V gene TRBV6-2 or TRBV6-3; no reliable D call. The CDR3 sequence is 12 residues long. V gave up 9 bases and J gave up 9 bases, with 14 bases separating them. Per the germline V gene, CDR1 is MNHEY and CDR2 is SVGEGT. As DNA, the CDR3 is TGTGCCAGTAGTACCCGACCCTGGGAGCTGTTTTTT. Its translation is CASSTRPWELFF.